Each of the 11 T cell receptor beta chains below was sequenced from the same sample in a study of identical twins. MiXCR was run by TCRdb on the 5' RACE reads, yielding one entry per CDR3 protein. Among around 680,000 distinct CDR3 sequences listed, over 8.5% were seen once. These data were also reused for a study on yellow fever vaccine responses in identical twins.

Sequencing was carried out using PBMCs. The source of these receptors is a young woman in good health.

This clonotype was seen a handful of times. The chain recombines TRBV18 with TRBJ2-1, with 14 bases fitting TRBD2. V lost 3 bases to trimming and J lost 9 bases; unmatched junction nucleotides: 4. Per germline, CDR1 KGHSH and CDR2 LQKENI. The CDR3 length is 15 residues. CDR3 in DNA: TGTGCCAGCTCACCGCAGGGGACTAGCGGGGGTGAGCAGTTCTTC. Protein sequence: CASSPQGTSGGEQFF.

The chain joins TRBV7-8 to TRBJ2-1; D unresolved. Trimming left V 1 base short and J 4 bases short, with 14 bases between. This CDR3 has 16 residues. The germline CDR1 and CDR2 sequences are SGHVS and FQNEAQ. The CDR3: CASSLGGRRKYNEQFF. CDR3 nucleotides: TGTGCCAGCAGCTTAGGCGGCAGAAGAAAATACAATGAGCAGTTCTTC.

The chain couples TRBV5-1 to TRBJ2-7; D uncertain. The CDR3 loop spans 14 amino acids. Germline loops: CDR1 SGHRS, CDR2 YFSETQ. The ends were cut back, 0 bases at V and 3 bases at J, with 10 bases in the middle. CDR3 coding DNA: TGCGCCAGCAGCTTGGAAGGGATGGACTACGAGCAGTACTTC. It translates to CASSLEGMDYEQYF.

This clonotype was observed at least ten times. The chain employs TRBV3-1 and TRBJ2-5, with D perhaps TRBD2 (5 bases). The germline V gene has CDR1 LGHDT and CDR2 YNNKEL (reference sequence). Trimming left V 4 bases short and J 2 bases short, with 11 bases between. The CDR3 runs 14 residues. Here the CDR3 DNA reads TGTGCCAGCAGCCGGCTCGGGGATCAAGAGACCCAGTACTTC. Translation gives CASSRLGDQETQYF.

This clonotype was counted between two and nine times. The rearrangement joins TRBV29-1 to TRBJ2-2; the D gene could be TRBD1 or TRBD2 (5 bases each). The CDR3 totals 14 residues. Germline-derived CDR1 and CDR2 are SQVTM and ANQGSEA. With 4 bases removed from V and 3 bases from J, the gap between germline ends came to 12 bases. DNA for the CDR3: TGCAGCGTTGGACCGGGACCCGACACCGGGGAGCTGTTTTTT. Translated: CSVGPGPDTGELFF.

The table lists this clonotype with a few counts. CDR3 DNA sequence: TGTGCCAGCAGTTCCCCCGGACAGCTGTTGTATGGCTACACCTTC. This encodes CASSSPGQLLYGYTF. The chain has TRBV12-3 or TRBV12-4 and TRBJ1-2; tentatively, D is TRBD1 (6 bases). Deletions cut 4 bases from V and 5 bases from J, with 17 bases between. The CDR3 is made up of 15 amino acids.

This clonotype came up many times. The chain employs TRBV21-1 and TRBJ2-4. TRBV21-1 is described as a pseudogene. This CDR3 is built from 17 residues. The CDR3 loop is CASSKARRPIAKNIQYF. The CDR3 bases are TGTGCCAGCAGCAAAGCGCGACGTCCGATAGCCAAAAACATTCAGTACTTC.

This clonotype was found many times. The CDR3 region has the DNA TGCAGTGCCACAGGGGGAGGGGAGACCCAGTACTTC. This codes for CSATGGGETQYF. The chain is built from TRBV20-1 and TRBJ2-5; possible D gene TRBD1, 8 bases. This CDR3 is 12 amino acids long. Trimming stripped 6 bases from V and 5 bases from J, with 13 bases between. CDR1 DFQATT and CDR2 SNEGSKA come from the germline V gene (reference sequence).

This clonotype was recorded at least ten times. V and J are TRBV7-2 and TRBJ2-1; TRBD2 matches 7 bases. Trimming took 3 bases from V and 5 from J; bases not matched to a gene: 7. The CDR3 consists of 15 residues. CDR1 SGHTA and CDR2 FQGNSA come from the germline V gene. This chain's CDR3 is CASSFVSAGNNEQFF. CDR3 in DNA: TGTGCCAGCAGCTTTGTGTCAGCGGGAAACAATGAGCAGTTCTTC.

This clonotype was observed many times. The chain recombines TRBV7-2 with TRBJ2-7; tentative D call: TRBD2 (7 bases). CDR3 size: 14 residues. Trimming removed 7 bases at V and 1 base at J, with 14 bases between. Germline CDR1 is SGHTA and CDR2 is FQGNSA. The CDR3 sequence is CASTPRGGSYEQYF. As DNA, the CDR3 is TGTGCCAGCACCCCAAGGGGGGGATCCTACGAGCAGTACTTC.

Only one count was recorded for this clonotype. The chain uses TRBV28 and TRBJ1-2; D not resolved. Per germline, CDR1 MDHEN and CDR2 SYDVKM. Trimming cost V 10 bases and J 4 bases, with 19 bases left between them. CDR3 length equals 14 residues. CDR3 sequence (DNA): TGTGCCACCCAGCTTGGGCCGCTGTCCTATGGCTACACCTTC. Translated, it gives CATQLGPLSYGYTF.